These 3 T cell receptor beta chains were sequenced from one sample in a study of blood T cell repertoires in COVID-19. The data were produced by immunoSEQ multiplex PCR, yet TCRdb's version contains in-frame clones alone and is incomplete. The sample carries about 320,000 clones, about nine tenths recorded once. Sequencing was carried out using PBMCs or T cells enriched from blood (not recorded which). These receptors were obtained from a man aged 55 to 70 who had recovered from COVID-19.

This chain connects TRBV30 to TRBJ2-1; the D gene is possibly TRBD2 (6 bases). The germline V gene encodes CDR1 GTSNPN and CDR2 SVGIG (reference sequence). CDR3 length equals 14 residues. Trimming pared 0 bases from V and 8 bases from J, leaving 14 bases between. The CDR3 nucleotides are TGTGCCTGGAGTGTAAGACTAGTTGGCGATGAGCAGTTCTTC. Translating gives CAWSVRLVGDEQFF. The full variable domain, rest sourced from reference TRBV30 and TRBJ2-1, is SQTIHQWPATLVQPVGSPLSLECTVEGTSNPNLYWYRQAAGRGLQLLFYSVGIGQISSEVPQNLSASRPQDRQFILSSKKLLLSDSGFYLCAWSVRLVGDEQFFGPGTRLTVL.

V and J are TRBV18 and TRBJ2-7; 9 bases match TRBD1. Per germline, CDR1 KGHSH and CDR2 LQKENI. The CDR3 has 15 amino acids. The J segment lost 5 bases and the V segment lost 0 bases, leaving 5 bases of the junction unmatched. CDR3 in amino acids: CASSPPGTGRDEQYF. DNA for the CDR3: TGTGCCAGCTCACCACCCGGGACAGGGAGAGACGAGCAGTACTTC.

The V and J genes are TRBV7-2 and TRBJ2-3; a weak D match, TRBD1 (5 bases). V lost 10 bases and J lost 4, with 15 bases in between. This CDR3 contains 13 residues. Germline CDR1 reads SGHTA; CDR2 reads FQGNSA. The CDR3 loop is CATKSGAPDTQYF. The CDR3 DNA reads TGTGCCACCAAGTCTGGGGCCCCAGATACGCAGTATTTT.